This section outlines one TCR beta chain sequence together with its context. The antigen remains undetermined. This record belongs to a study of CD8+ T cells in alopecia areata. The overall study: Twice daily, treated patients received 5 to 10 mg of oral tofacitinib. The study, taken as a whole, reports: Sequencing of scalp samples also includes resident alphabeta T cells from normal skin. Researchers report lesional scalp, most notably alopecia totalis/universalis, outstripped normal scalp in clonality. Clarity of TCR sharing across patients fell short of that in mice, possibly HLA-related.

Peripheral blood samples and lesional scalp punch biopsies were obtained from alopecia areata patients. Reverse transcribed after extraction, RNA yielded cDNA as the sequencing template. Some clones are missing from TCRdb's copy, which holds only in-frame ones; the method was immunoSEQ multiplex PCR. The profile shows about 12,000 clones, about 56% of them singletons. The specimen sequenced was skin. The clonotype was recovered from a human donor with alopecia areata.

CDR3: CASSLANDGRGEAFF. The DNA for the CDR3 is TGTGCCAGCAGCTTAGCGAACGACGGAAGGGGTGAAGCTTTCTTT. V is TRBV7-9 and J is TRBJ1-1, with a tentative D call TRBD1 (5 bases). This CDR3 is 15 amino acids long. Trimming shortened V by 0 bases and J by 7 bases, and 15 bases separated the two germline ends. CDR1 is SEHNR and CDR2 is FQNEAQ in the germline V gene (reference sequence).